This paragraph reports one T cell receptor beta chain. This clone appeared once. Which antigen it targets is not known. There are no base qualities to consult, and no much larger clone falls within one base. In the prospective study, participants were about 18 to 95 years old, resided in 20 to 30 geographic areas of the United States, and were enrolled through a virtual design. Cohort assignment in the prospective study relied on participant-reported clinical history from a screening survey and a study questionnaire. Recovered participants in ImmuneRACE Cohort 3 were defined by two consecutive negative NP/OP PCR tests, clearance by a healthcare professional, or resolution of symptoms. In the prospective study, mobile phlebotomists collected whole blood, serum and a nasopharyngeal or oropharyngeal swab from each participant. Additional blood draws and questionnaires over an approximately 2-month period could optionally be provided by prospective study participants. Prospective study blood samples were shipped either frozen or at room temperature before DNA extraction.

This sample stems from a study of blood T cell repertoires in COVID-19 (dated by TCRdb to 2019 to 2021). In terms of the full investigation: Samples covering the acute and convalescent phases of COVID-19 were provided by collaborators in the United States, Italy and Spain. HLA class I and class II types, where available, came from metadata supplied by the sample provider rather than from assay-based typing. Deeply sampled blood TCRbeta repertoires from subjects exposed to, actively infected with, or recovered from COVID-19 were included in the dataset. Nearly every sample came with metadata listing a de-identified subject ID, COVID-19 status, age in years and sex. The material from the prospective study consisted of cDNA or gDNA derived from T cells, B-cell-depleted T cells, or PBMCs. Samples came from the ongoing ImmuneRACE study (first 160 participants) plus 1,254 subjects from 6 global collaborators. The repertoires were made available in a free public database intended to serve as a resource for research on the immune response to SARS-CoV-2.

The study at large found these results: Clinical and demographic metadata were provided uncurated, with the amount varying by source and participant.

Here V drops 0 bases and J drops 3 bases, and the junction holds 5 bases not matched to any gene. From a lookup of the germline V gene (reference sequence), CDR1 and CDR2 are LNHDA and SQIVND. The cysteine opens and the phenylalanine closes a CDR3 of 16 amino acids. This entry keeps only the CDR3 DNA: 48 bases, framed from base 1. TCRbeta CDR3 regions were amplified from genomic DNA by means of the immunoSEQ Assay, a bias-controlled multiplex PCR. Processing in the source paper ran as follows. The number of nucleated cells in each sample was estimated by amplification of reference gene primers within the assay. To quantify the absolute abundance of each unique TCRbeta CDR3 rearrangement, sequence reads were collapsed and filtered. For each sample, productive Simpson clonality was calculated as the square root of Simpson's diversity index over productive rearrangements. In TCRdb, the immuneACCESS table is reduced to in-frame sequences with V and J assigned. These tables do not hold every clone; where another copy was compared, an unresolved V gene accounts for under half, and the others remain unexplained. Clone size and V and J calls were adopted from that table, with D and trimming inferred from the DNA. In all, the sample holds about 300,000 clones, and approximately 90% of those were seen once. The top ten clonotypes cover roughly 4% of the sample.

Sequences were obtained from PBMCs or T cells enriched from blood (not recorded which). The sequence was collected from a man in his thirties or forties who had recovered from COVID-19. The receptor chain draws on TRBV19 and TRBJ2-3; TRBD2 matches 8 bases in the middle. The DNA sequence is as follows: TGTGCCAGTAGTATAGATCGCGGGGGGATAACAGATACGCAGTATTTT. Protein translation: CASSIDRGGITDTQYF.